The next 25 T cell receptor beta chains were all read from a single sample in a study of T-cell memory formation after mild COVID-19. Each CDR3 protein is one row after TCRdb ran MiXCR on the 5' RACE reads. This sample has 140,000 to 150,000 distinct CDR3 sequences, with over 15% found just once. The source material was PBMCs or a T cell subset sorted from them (not recorded which). The source of these receptors is an adult woman who had mild COVID-19 (a few samples of this study predate the infection). Cell type and time point are not known.

This clonotype was picked up a small number of times. V gene TRBV2 combines with J gene TRBJ2-5, with 8 bases identical to TRBD1. V shed 3 bases and J 5 bases; nucleotides not matched to a gene: 5. CDR3 size: 14 residues. The germline CDR1 and CDR2 sequences are SNHLY and FYNNEI. In DNA, the CDR3 is TGTGCCAGCAGTGACCCCAGGGGGCTGGAGACCCAGTACTTC. It translates to CASSDPRGLETQYF.

This clonotype has a single count. Germline is not matched at one junction end, which may reflect a read error. V and J are TRBV12-3 or TRBV12-4 and TRBJ1-6; no clear D gene. There are 15 residues in the CDR3. Written as DNA, the CDR3 is TGTGCCAGCAGTTTAGCGGAGGTCTCCAGTTCACACCTCCACTTT. Protein: CASSLAEVSSSHLHF.

The table lists this clonotype with a few counts. The chain combines TRBV23-1 with TRBJ2-4, with D possibly called TRBD1 or TRBD2 (5 bases each). TRBV23-1 is designated an ORF whose function remains uncertain. The CDR3 runs 14 residues. The ends were cut back, 4 bases at V and 1 base at J, with 8 bases in the middle. Written as DNA, the CDR3 is TGCGCCAGCAGTCGGTGGGGGGCCAAAAACATTCAGTACTTC. Protein: CASSRWGAKNIQYF.

The rearrangement joins TRBV10-3 to TRBJ1-1, with D perhaps TRBD1 (5 bases). This CDR3 spans 14 amino acids. Germline values: CDR1 ENHRY, CDR2 SYGVKD. Trimming stripped 5 bases from V and 0 bases from J, with 10 bases between. The CDR3 reads CAISSGRLNTEAFF. Written as DNA, the CDR3 is TGTGCCATCAGTTCGGGACGGTTGAACACTGAAGCTTTCTTT.

V usage is TRBV29-1 and J usage is TRBJ2-3, with D possibly being TRBD2 (6 bases). The CDR3 runs to 12 residues. Looked up from germline, CDR1 is SQVTM and CDR2 is ANQGSEA. Trimming shortened V by 7 bases and J by 4 bases, and 12 bases separated the two germline ends. In DNA, the CDR3 is TGCAGCGCGGGGGTCGTGGCAGATACGCAGTATTTT. Protein sequence: CSAGVVADTQYF.

This chain connects TRBV20-1 to TRBJ2-7; TRBD1 aligns across 9 bases. Germline V gene data show CDR1 as DFQATT and CDR2 as SNEGSKA (reference sequence). Losses at the gene ends were 5 bases for V and 4 bases for J; bases not matched to a gene: 3. The CDR3 consists of 12 residues. CDR3 nucleotide sequence: TGCAGTGCTGGCGGGACAGGGTACGAGCAGTACTTC. Translating it yields CSAGGTGYEQYF.

The J gene is TRBJ2-7, the V gene TRBV30; 8 bases map to TRBD2. The CDR3 runs 13 residues. V lost 6 bases and J lost 6; bases outside the gene matches: 10. Germline CDR1 is GTSNPN and CDR2 is SVGIG (reference sequence). The CDR3 DNA is TGTGCCTGCCTTAGCGGGACCCACGCCGAGCAGTACTTC. Amino acid sequence: CACLSGTHAEQYF.

This clonotype was picked up a small number of times. The chain couples TRBV10-3 to TRBJ1-5; D is perhaps TRBD1 (5 bases). There are 13 residues in the CDR3. Germline CDR1 is ENHRY and CDR2 is SYGVKD. V was shortened by 6 bases and J by 6 bases, with 12 bases between the two germline ends. The CDR3 coding sequence is TGTGCCATCAGCCAAGGGGAGGGTCAGCCCCAGCATTTT. Translating it yields CAISQGEGQPQHF.

V usage is TRBV12-3 or TRBV12-4 and J usage is TRBJ1-1; D gene uncertain. V lost 8 bases and J lost 4, with 11 bases in between. The CDR3 consists of 12 residues. CDR3 amino acids: CASAGLGTEAFF. DNA for the CDR3: TGTGCCAGCGCTGGGTTGGGCACTGAAGCTTTCTTT.

V is TRBV4-1 and J is TRBJ1-2, with a tentative D call TRBD1 (5 bases). This CDR3 is 16 amino acids long. Trimming left V 0 bases short and J 5 bases short, with 16 bases between. Germline CDR1 is MGHRA and CDR2 is YSYEKL. The CDR3 DNA reads TGCGCCAGCAGCCAAGATCAGGGCAGTGATCGATATGGCTACACCTTC. Amino acid sequence: CASSQDQGSDRYGYTF.

The chain couples TRBV7-9 to TRBJ1-6; D is unresolved. This CDR3 has 12 amino acids. CDR1 is SEHNR and CDR2 is FQNEAQ in the germline V gene (reference sequence). V was pared by 5 bases and J by 8 bases, with 7 bases between. CDR3 sequence: CASSHEYSPLHF. The CDR3 nucleotides are TGTGCCAGCAGCCACGAATATTCACCCCTCCACTTT.

This clonotype has more than one count but fewer than ten. This rearrangement joins TRBV7-3 to TRBJ2-7, with TRBD1 matching 9 bases. The length of the CDR3 is 16 residues. The V gene's germline CDR1 is SGHTA and CDR2 FQGTGA. J was trimmed by 4 bases and V by 5 bases; bases with no gene match: 12. The CDR3 sequence is CASSQYRDRVWYEQYF. Written as DNA, the CDR3 is TGTGCCAGCAGCCAATACCGGGACAGGGTCTGGTACGAGCAGTACTTC.

The chain combines TRBV10-3 with TRBJ2-7; tentatively, D is TRBD1 or TRBD2 (5 bases each). The CDR3 runs 14 residues. V was shortened by 3 bases and J by 5 bases, with 14 bases between the two germline ends. Germline V CDR1 and CDR2: ENHRY, SYGVKD. The CDR3 region has the DNA TGTGCCATCAGTGAAAATCAGGGAGCCCACGAGCAGTACTTC. The encoded protein is CAISENQGAHEQYF.

This clonotype occurred a few times. V is TRBV6-5 and J is TRBJ2-1; tentatively, D is TRBD2 (5 bases). CDR3 length: 15 residues. The germline CDR1 and CDR2 sequences are MNHEY and SVGAGI. V was shortened by 0 bases and J by 4 bases, with 10 bases between the two germline ends. Written as DNA, the CDR3 is TGTGCCAGCAGTTACTCAGGGAGCAGTTACAATGAGCAGTTCTTC. It specifies CASSYSGSSYNEQFF.

The chain couples TRBV24-1 to TRBJ1-5; D might be TRBD1 (5 bases). V was pared by 8 bases and J by 7 bases, with 17 bases between. Germline V gene sequence: CDR1 KGHDR, CDR2 SFDVKD. The CDR3 extends over 14 amino acids. As DNA, the CDR3 is TGTGCCACCACCTCGGGGGGACCCGGCCAGCCCCAGCATTTT. It translates to CATTSGGPGQPQHF.

The V gene is TRBV1, the J gene TRBJ2-2; the table names TRBD2, a call not compared with the DNA. TRBV1 is tagged as a pseudogene. The CDR3 runs to 21 residues. In nucleotides, the CDR3 is TGCACCAGCAGCCAGCCCAATGTTGGACTAGCGGGGGGGCCGAACACCGGGGAGCTGTTTTTT. Translation gives CTSSQPNVGLAGGPNTGELFF.

The rearrangement joins TRBV30 to TRBJ1-2, with a tentative D call TRBD1 (5 bases). The CDR3 length is 17 residues. Germline V CDR1 and CDR2: GTSNPN, SVGIG (reference sequence). Trimming took off 1 base at V and 4 bases at J, with 22 bases between the two ends. CDR3 sequence: CAWSESLFAGTPYGYTF. CDR3 coding DNA: TGTGCCTGGAGTGAGTCCCTTTTTGCGGGGACCCCCTATGGCTACACCTTC.

In this sample, this clonotype turned up a few times. The V and J genes are TRBV5-1 and TRBJ2-5; 9 bases line up with TRBD2. Trimming removed 2 bases from V and 4 bases from J; junction bases left unmatched: 6. The CDR3 runs 15 residues. Germline CDR1 SGHRS, CDR2 YFSETQ. CDR3 in amino acids: CASSFGLAQAETQYF. The CDR3 region has the DNA TGCGCCAGCAGCTTCGGACTAGCGCAGGCAGAGACCCAGTACTTC.

In this sample, this clonotype turned up many times. This sequence joins TRBV20-1 and TRBJ1-3; D is ambiguous. The CDR3 runs to 14 residues. Germline-derived CDR1 and CDR2 are DFQATT and SNEGSKA (reference sequence). The ends were cut back, 4 bases at V and 0 bases at J, with 10 bases in the middle. CDR3 region: CSAIQSRSGNTIYF. The CDR3 nucleotides are TGCAGTGCTATCCAGTCCCGCTCTGGAAACACCATATATTTT.

V usage is TRBV7-8 and J usage is TRBJ2-7; 8 bases agree with TRBD1. The V gene end was trimmed by 3 bases and the J gene end by 6 bases; junction bases not matched to a gene: 7. The length of the CDR3 is 14 residues. Germline V gene data show CDR1 as SGHVS and CDR2 as FQNEAQ. CDR3: CASSFGQGGGEQYF. CDR3 nucleotide sequence: TGTGCCAGCAGCTTTGGACAGGGAGGAGGCGAGCAGTACTTC.

A few counts support this clonotype. V is TRBV4-1 and J is TRBJ2-6; 7 nucleotides line up with TRBD1. Germline CDR1 reads MGHRA; CDR2 reads YSYEKL. The CDR3 loop spans 16 amino acids. Trimming removed 4 bases from V and 1 base from J; junction bases left unmatched: 4. The CDR3 protein is CASSLHRGSGANVLTF. DNA of the CDR3: TGCGCCAGCAGCCTACACAGGGGTTCTGGGGCCAACGTCCTGACTTTC.

The gene calls are TRBV7-8 and TRBJ1-1, with 8 bases aligning to TRBD1. The germline V gene has CDR1 SGHVS and CDR2 FQNEAQ. This CDR3 region has 17 residues. With 4 bases clipped from V and 0 bases from J, the junction kept 10 bases outside the gene matches. The CDR3 sequence is CASSSSDRGELNTEAFF. CDR3 nucleotides: TGTGCCAGCAGCTCATCTGACAGGGGAGAATTGAACACTGAAGCTTTCTTT.

This clonotype was detected a few times. The chain recombines TRBV6-1 with TRBJ2-7, with 10 bases matching TRBD1. Germline trimming cut 9 bases from V and 3 bases from J; bases unmatched to any gene: 11. Germline loops: CDR1 MNHNS, CDR2 SASEGT. The CDR3 has 15 residues. CDR3 bases: TGTGCCAGTTCCCCCCGGGACAGGGGCCTCTACGAGCAGTACTTC. Translated: CASSPRDRGLYEQYF.

The rearrangement links TRBV30 to TRBJ1-1, with a tentative D call TRBD1 (6 bases). CDR3 length equals 13 residues. Between the trimmed V and J ends, which lost 5 bases and 3 bases, there was a span of 13 bases. CDR1 is GTSNPN and CDR2 is SVGIG in the germline V gene (reference sequence). This CDR3 is CAWDRGGYTEAFF. In nucleotides, the CDR3 is TGTGCCTGGGATCGGGGGGGCTACACTGAAGCTTTCTTT.

The rearrangement uses TRBV12-3 or TRBV12-4 and TRBJ1-1, with D unclear. V shed 3 bases and J shed 1 base, with 12 bases lying between them. CDR3 length: 15 residues. DNA of the CDR3: TGTGCCAGCAGTTTTTTGGTCAGACCGAACACTGAAGCTTTCTTT. This codes for CASSFLVRPNTEAFF.